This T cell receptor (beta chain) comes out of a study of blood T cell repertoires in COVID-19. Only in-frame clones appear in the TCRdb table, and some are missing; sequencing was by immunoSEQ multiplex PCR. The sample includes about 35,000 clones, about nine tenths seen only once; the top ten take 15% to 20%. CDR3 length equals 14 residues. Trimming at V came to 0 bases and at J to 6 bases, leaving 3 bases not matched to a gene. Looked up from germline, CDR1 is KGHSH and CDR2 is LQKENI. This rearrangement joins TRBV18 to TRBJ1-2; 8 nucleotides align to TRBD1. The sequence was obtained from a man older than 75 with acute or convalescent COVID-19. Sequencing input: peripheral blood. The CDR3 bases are TGTGCCAGCTCACCACCTGGACAGGGCCATGGCTACACCTTC. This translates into CASSPPGQGHGYTF.